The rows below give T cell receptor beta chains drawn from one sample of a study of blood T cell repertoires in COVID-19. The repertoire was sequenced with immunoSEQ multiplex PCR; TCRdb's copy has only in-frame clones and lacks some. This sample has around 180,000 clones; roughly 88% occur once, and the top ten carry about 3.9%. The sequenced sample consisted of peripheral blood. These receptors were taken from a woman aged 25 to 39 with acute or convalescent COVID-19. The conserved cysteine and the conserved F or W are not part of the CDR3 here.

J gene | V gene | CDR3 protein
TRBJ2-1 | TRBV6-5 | ASSYFASGSPRF
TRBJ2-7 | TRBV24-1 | ATSDSRSQY
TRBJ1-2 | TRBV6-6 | ASSPGQGTTT
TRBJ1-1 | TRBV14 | ASSPPGGWNTEAF
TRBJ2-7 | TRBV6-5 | ASRGTGGFYEQY
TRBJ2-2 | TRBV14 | ASSQTILTGELF
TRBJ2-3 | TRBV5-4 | ASSPGRLAGDYTQY
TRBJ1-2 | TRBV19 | ASSIVGINYGYT
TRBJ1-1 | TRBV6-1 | ASSEGTPSSEAF
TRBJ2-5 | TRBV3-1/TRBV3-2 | ASSQAAGKETQY
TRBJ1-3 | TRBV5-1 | ASSPGASGNTIY